This TCR beta chain was obtained from a study of T cells in women clearing cervical HPV infection. Study at large: Case blood was drawn a median approximately five months after lesion detection. Study conclusions and caveats: Richness plus V gene abundances separated cases from controls with AUC around 0.8.

Genomic DNA, averaging approximately 1,200 ng per sample, yielded TCR beta CDR3 via immunoSEQ. Profiling relied on immunoSEQ multiplex PCR, and the TCRdb table lists in-frame clones only, not all of them. The sample's table shows tens of thousands of clones. This CDR3 is built from 11 residues. Germline CDR1 reads LNHDA; CDR2 reads SQIVND (reference sequence). About this clone: Its target is not known. The sequenced fragment ends 3 residues before the CDR3 boundary, so the rest is inferred from the germline J gene.

V gene TRBV19 combines with J gene TRBJ2-4, with TRBD1 matching 8 bases. Specimen: blood buffy coat. The source of this sequence is a woman aged 18 to 75 with a cervical HPV16 infection that either progressed to CIN3+ or cleared (not recorded which). The CDR3 DNA, read in part, is TGTGCCAGTAACAGGGGGGATGGT. Translating gives CASNRGDG. The whole CDR3 reads CASNRGDGQYF.